The T cell receptor (beta chain) described here comes from a study of shared clonotypes between healthy human individuals. This CDR3 has 17 amino acids. Germline V gene sequence: CDR1 SGDLS, CDR2 YYNGEE. J was trimmed by 6 bases and V by 2 bases; bases with no gene match: 10. Deep was the level at which the assay was run. Only in-frame clones appear in the TCRdb table, and some are missing; sequencing was by immunoSEQ multiplex PCR. The sample records under 2.5 million clones, 80% to 95% being singletons. The receptor's source is a man younger than 35 in good health. Some clones in this sample may be carry-over from other donors' samples. The rearrangement uses TRBV9 and TRBJ2-1; 11 bases line up with TRBD2. Sequencing used naive CD4+ T cells from PBMCs. Subset specified: CD45RA+ positively selected. DNA of the CDR3: TGTGCCAGCAGCGTGGAATCCAACCTAGCGGGAGGCAATGAGCAGTTCTTC. Its protein product is CASSVESNLAGGNEQFF.